The clone carrying this T cell receptor (beta chain) was recorded many times. Its antigen is not identified. When ophthalmopathy did not progress within 18 months, Graves' hyperthyroidism was considered stable. This record belongs to a study of T cells in Graves' hyperthyroidism and ophthalmopathy. Researchers amplified the TCR beta CDR3 regions from RNA transcripts. Primed by the HTBI set, a first-round RT-PCR was run on the TCR CDR3. Each CDR3 protein is one row after TCRdb ran MiXCR on the multiplex PCR reads. The table shows 380,000 or so distinct CDR3 sequences, with under 20% occurring only once. Whole-study findings and limits: The model identified upcoming ophthalmopathy a median roughly 6 months ahead of onset.

CDR1 and CDR2 (germline): DFQATT, SNEGSKA (reference sequence). The V segment lost 2 bases and the J segment 5 bases; nucleotides outside the gene matches: 10. This CDR3 is built from 16 residues. Sequenced input: blood. This receptor was obtained from a woman aged 18-29 years with Graves' hyperthyroidism. The chain joins TRBV20-1 to TRBJ1-5, with 9 bases identical to TRBD1. This chain's CDR3 is CSARYASGQGDQPQHF. The CDR3 DNA sequence: TGCAGTGCTAGATACGCGTCGGGACAGGGAGATCAGCCCCAGCATTTT.